This T cell receptor (beta chain) was profiled in a study of CD8+ T cells in alopecia areata. About the research overall: Tofacitinib exposure lasted 6 to 18 months, followed by 6 months off drug.

It was cDNA, reverse transcribed from extracted RNA, that served as the sequencing template. The table came from immunoSEQ multiplex PCR; TCRdb's copy has only in-frame clones and leaves some out. The sample includes 150,000 or so clones, roughly nine tenths seen only once; the top ten take roughly 13%. A remark on this clone: What it binds is unknown.

The treatment denotes: oral pan-JAK inhibitor, 5-10 mg twice daily. Collection of lesional scalp punch biopsies and peripheral blood was performed in alopecia areata patients. The germline gives CDR1 SQVTM, CDR2 ANQGSEA. With 6 bases removed from V and 9 bases from J, the gap between germline ends came to 12 bases. The CDR3 contains 11 residues. Points from the study as a whole: The study found higher clonality in lesional than normal scalp, especially in alopecia totalis/universalis. There were also resident alphabeta T cells of normal skin sequenced in scalp samples.

The sequence derives from a human donor with alopecia areata. The sequencing used CD8+ T cells sorted from blood, collected at week 4, from a patient treated with tofacitinib. The chain recombines TRBV29-1 with TRBJ2-1, with D possibly TRBD2 on 6 matching bases. The CDR3 region has the DNA TGCAGCGTACGGGTCGGGGGTGAGCAGTTCTTC. Amino acids: CSVRVGGEQFF.